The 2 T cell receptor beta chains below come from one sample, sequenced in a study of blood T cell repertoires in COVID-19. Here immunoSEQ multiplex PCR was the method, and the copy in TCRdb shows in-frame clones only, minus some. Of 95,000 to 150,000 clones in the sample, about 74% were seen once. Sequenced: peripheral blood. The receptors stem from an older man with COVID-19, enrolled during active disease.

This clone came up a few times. Here the CDR3 DNA reads TGCGCCAGCAGCCCGACAGGGGCCTACGAGCAGTACTTC. Amino acids: CASSPTGAYEQYF. V and J are TRBV5-1 and TRBJ2-7, with 8 bases fitting TRBD1. V dropped 4 bases and J dropped 2; count of bases not matched to a gene: 2. This CDR3 spans 13 amino acids. CDR1 and CDR2 (germline): SGHRS, YFSETQ.

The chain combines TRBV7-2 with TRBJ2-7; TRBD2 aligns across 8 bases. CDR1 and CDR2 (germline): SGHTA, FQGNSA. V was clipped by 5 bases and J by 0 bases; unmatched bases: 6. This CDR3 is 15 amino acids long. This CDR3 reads CASSAGLASSYEQYF. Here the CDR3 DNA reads TGTGCCAGCAGCGCCGGACTAGCCAGCTCCTACGAGCAGTACTTC.